This is a list of T cell receptor beta chains from one sample in a study of control samples from healthy donors and cancer patients. Some clones are missing from TCRdb's copy, which holds only in-frame ones; the method was immunoSEQ multiplex PCR. Here the sample spans roughly 170,000 clones, around 90% being singletons. Sequenced: blood. The receptors stem from a middle-aged woman in good health. Each CDR3 is given with its conserved first and last residue.

v_gene,len,j_gene,CDR3aa
TRBV15,15,TRBJ2-7,CATSREGGQSYEQYF
TRBV27,15,TRBJ1-2,CASSLGQGSYYGYTF
TRBV18,16,TRBJ2-7,CASSPSKPGGSYEQYF
TRBV27,11,TRBJ2-2,CASSVGGELFF
TRBV6-1,14,TRBJ2-7,CASSEVGQSYEQYF
TRBV5-6,13,TRBJ2-1,CASSAGTYNEQFF
TRBV11-2,14,TRBJ1-3,CASSLDRIGNTIYF
TRBV5-4,12,TRBJ1-1,CASSFDKVQAFF
TRBV2,14,TRBJ2-1,CASSRDNLYNEQFF
TRBV18,12,TRBJ2-7,CASSPRSYEQYF
TRBV4-1,16,TRBJ2-1,CASSRLAGGFYNEQFF
TRBV27,16,TRBJ2-5,CASSAAQAGLRETQYF
TRBV7-9,14,TRBJ2-3,CASRNLTGVDTQYF
TRBV29-1,12,TRBJ1-2,CSLGGQGYGYTF
TRBV5-1,14,TRBJ1-2,CASSLASQNYGYTF
TRBV4-1,14,TRBJ1-3,CASSQPTEGPTIYF
TRBV2,17,TRBJ2-1,CASSVWVAGGSYNEQFF
TRBV7-9,16,TRBJ2-2,CASSIKGGLYTGELFF
TRBV18,15,TRBJ1-5,CASSPGTGGAQPQHF
TRBV27,16,TRBJ1-5,CASSPTGLLSNQPQHF
TRBV3-1/TRBV3-2,15,TRBJ1-3,CASSQDRSSGNTIYF
TRBV27,15,TRBJ2-1,CASTKISAGYNEQFF
TRBV6-5,15,TRBJ1-5,CASNQGSYSNQPQHF
TRBV11-2,13,TRBJ1-5,CASTSTGDQPQHF
TRBV18,14,TRBJ1-2,CASSETGIDYGYTF
TRBV9,15,TRBJ2-7,CASSVGGKSSYEQYF
TRBV6-5,13,TRBJ2-5,CASRKLAQETQYF
TRBV2,16,TRBJ2-3,CASSSGGRGLTDTQYF
TRBV5-8,15,TRBJ2-3,CASSHGLPSADTQYF
TRBV7-9,17,TRBJ1-5,CASSSSRGRGANQPQHF
TRBV5-1,17,TRBJ2-3,CASSLLAGGTGTDTQYF
TRBV7-9,16,TRBJ1-2,CASSSTQGTTNYGYTF
TRBV3-1/TRBV3-2,15,TRBJ2-1,CASSQGTPGRNEQFF
TRBV7-9,15,TRBJ1-2,CASSVRDGGDYGYTF
TRBV2,14,TRBJ1-4,CASSRDITNEKLFF
TRBV6-1,14,TRBJ1-2,CASSEGVDRYGYTF
TRBV28,16,TRBJ2-3,CASSLPRDRRTDTQYF
TRBV29-1,14,TRBJ1-2,CSVEDRYRGYGYTF
TRBV7-9,12,TRBJ1-1,CASSPPATEAFF
TRBV19,15,TRBJ2-7,CASSFPGQGDYEQYF
TRBV28,16,TRBJ1-4,CASSPGELITNEKLFF
TRBV3-1/TRBV3-2,15,TRBJ1-3,CASSPGTASGNTIYF
TRBV2,14,TRBJ1-1,CASSEEGRRKLAFF
TRBV13,13,TRBJ1-2,CASSSGGGYGYTF